Below are 17 T cell receptor beta chains sequenced from a single sample in a study of cytomegalovirus exposure and HLA in healthy donors. With 60 Vbeta and 13 Jbeta primers, the PCR was carried out. Clones were sequenced by immunoSEQ multiplex PCR, and TCRdb holds only the in-frame ones, with some missing. The data show about 160,000 clones, with almost 80% seen just once and roughly 9.3% held by the top ten. Sequencing was carried out using PBMCs. These receptors all come from a man younger than 35 in good health and CMV-seropositive.

The J gene is TRBJ2-7, the V gene TRBV7-9; 11 bases match TRBD2. Germline V gives CDR1 SEHNR, CDR2 FQNEAQ (reference sequence). The V segment lost 5 bases and the J segment 7 bases; nucleotides outside the gene matches: 13. The CDR3 has 16 amino acids. The DNA for the CDR3 is TGTGCCAGCAGCCTACGGACGACTAGCGGGACATCGGAGCAGTACTTC. Protein sequence: CASSLRTTSGTSEQYF. Supplemented by reference TRBV7-9 and TRBJ2-7, the full variable domain reads DTGVSQNPRHKITKRGQNVTFRCDPISEHNRLYWYRQTLGQGPEFLTYFQNEAQLEKSRLLSDRFSAERPKGSFSTLEIQRTEQGDSAMYLCASSLRTTSGTSEQYFGPGTRLTVT.

The chain carries TRBV12-2 and TRBJ1-5. TRBV12-2 is listed as a pseudogene. CDR3 length: 15 amino acids. In nucleotides, the CDR3 is TGTGCAAGTCGCTTAAAGGGAGAGCTTAGTCAGCCCCAGCATTTT. Translation: CASRLKGELSQPQHF.

This clone was seen only a few times. This chain uses TRBV27 with TRBJ2-7, with D maybe TRBD2 (5 bases). Trimming pared 5 bases from V and 0 bases from J, leaving 11 bases between. The CDR3 is made up of 14 amino acids. Germline lookup yields CDR1 MNHEY and CDR2 SMNVEV (reference sequence). Here the CDR3 reads CASSPKTNSYEQYF. CDR3 nucleotides: TGTGCCAGCAGTCCCAAGACTAACTCCTACGAGCAGTACTTC.

The chain has TRBV7-8 and TRBJ1-1, with no clear D. Germline V CDR1 and CDR2: SGHVS, FQNEAQ. Trimming took off 1 base at V and 1 base at J, with 7 bases between the two ends. The CDR3 has 14 amino acids. The CDR3, as DNA: TGTGCCAGCAGCTTAGTCCGCGGGAACACTGAAGCTTTCTTT. Amino acids: CASSLVRGNTEAFF.

This clone was counted only a few times. The chain is built from TRBV7-3 and TRBJ2-3; TRBD2 matches 8 bases. After removal of 4 bases from V and 2 bases from J, the junction contained 2 bases not matched to a gene. From germline, CDR1 is SGHTA and CDR2 FQGTGA. CDR3 length: 14 amino acids. CDR3 amino acids: CASSSGLATDTQYF. CDR3 DNA: TGTGCCAGCAGCTCCGGACTAGCCACAGATACGCAGTATTTT.

In the case of this clone: The missing conserved phenylalanine or tryptophan at the end of this CDR3 makes a read error likely. The chain has TRBV7-9 and TRBJ1-6, with 8 bases fitting TRBD1. The CDR3 length is 15 residues. CDR1 and CDR2 from the germline V gene are SEHNR and FQNEAQ (reference sequence). V shed 4 bases, J shed 8 bases, and the junction held 7 bases outside the gene matches. CDR3 bases: TGTGCCAGCAGCTCAGGACAGGGTGACTATTCACCCCTCCACCTT. As protein: CASSSGQGDYSPLHL.

This clone has a handful of counts. CDR3 protein: CASTGGGWGDTQYF. The CDR3 DNA reads TGTGCCAGCACCGGAGGGGGCTGGGGAGATACGCAGTATTTT. The gene calls are TRBV28 and TRBJ2-3, with D maybe TRBD1 (7 bases). This CDR3 is built from 14 residues. The V gene lost 7 bases and the J gene lost 5 bases, with 16 bases spanning the gap. The germline V gene encodes CDR1 MDHEN and CDR2 SYDVKM.

This chain uses TRBV4-2 with TRBJ2-7; D might be TRBD2 (6 bases). Trimming left V 0 bases short and J 3 bases short, with 18 bases between. Germline CDR1 is LGHNA and CDR2 is YNFKEQ. The CDR3 contains 17 residues. CDR3 loop: CASSQDFAGQGVYEQYF. The CDR3 DNA reads TGTGCCAGCAGCCAAGATTTTGCGGGGCAGGGAGTCTACGAGCAGTACTTC.

This clone appeared once. The chain links TRBV27 to TRBJ2-5, with 8 bases lining up with TRBD2. The J call is in doubt because the DNA end fits TRBJ2-7 better. The CDR3 consists of 14 residues. The germline CDR1 and CDR2 sequences are MNHEY and SMNVEV (reference sequence). Here the CDR3 reads CASSVGTSFYEQYF. CDR3 nucleotide sequence: TGTGCCAGCAGTGTCGGGACTAGTTTCTACGAGCAGTACTTC.

The rearrangement uses TRBV10-2 and TRBJ2-5; no clear D. V lost 3 bases and J lost 5, with 13 bases in between. Germline V lookup: CDR1 WSHSY, CDR2 SAAADI. The CDR3 loop spans 14 amino acids. CDR3 protein: CASSDLELWETQYF. Here the CDR3 DNA reads TGCGCCAGCAGTGATCTAGAACTATGGGAGACCCAGTACTTC.

The chain joins TRBV5-1 to TRBJ2-7, with a weak D call TRBD2 (6 bases). Trimming pared 2 bases from V and 0 bases from J, leaving 9 bases between. The CDR3 runs 14 residues. Germline CDR1 SGHRS, CDR2 YFSETQ. The CDR3 spells CASSLAGSSYEQYF. CDR3 DNA: TGCGCCAGCAGCTTAGCGGGCAGCTCCTACGAGCAGTACTTC.

This chain connects TRBV10-3 to TRBJ1-5; no clear D. V lost 3 bases and J 2 bases, leaving 8 bases between the germline ends. Looked up from germline, CDR1 is ENHRY and CDR2 is SYGVKD. This CDR3 is 14 amino acids long. CDR3 in DNA: TGTGCCATCAGTGAATCCGGAGGCAATCAGCCCCAGCATTTT. This codes for CAISESGGNQPQHF.

The rearrangement joins TRBV28 to TRBJ2-1, with 11 bases matching TRBD2. Per the germline V gene, CDR1 is MDHEN and CDR2 is SYDVKM. This CDR3 has 15 residues. With 6 bases clipped from V and 10 bases from J, the junction kept 11 bases outside the gene matches. CDR3 DNA: TGTGCCAGCAGGAGACCGGGGACTAGCGGAAAAGAGCAGTTCTTC. Its translation: CASRRPGTSGKEQFF.

The table lists this clone with a few counts. The J gene is TRBJ2-1, the V gene TRBV18; no clear D. CDR1 and CDR2 from the germline V gene are KGHSH and LQKENI. Trimming removed 4 bases from V and 4 bases from J, with 20 bases in between. CDR3 length equals 17 residues. CDR3 residues: CASSLFAPGDKYNEQFF. The DNA for the CDR3 is TGTGCCAGCTCACTATTCGCGCCCGGAGATAAATACAATGAGCAGTTCTTC.

V and J are TRBV4-1 and TRBJ2-7; TRBD2 matches at 7 bases. V was pared by 4 bases and J by 2 bases, with 5 bases of the junction left unmatched. This CDR3 has 14 amino acids. Germline V gives CDR1 MGHRA, CDR2 YSYEKL. The CDR3 DNA follows: TGCGCCAGCAGCCGTAGTGGGGGGGCCTACGAGCAGTACTTC. Protein product: CASSRSGGAYEQYF.

This clone occurred a few times. The chain combines TRBV6-6 with TRBJ1-3, with a possible D match to TRBD1 (5 bases). Germline V gives CDR1 MNHNY, CDR2 SVGAGI (reference sequence). The length of the CDR3 is 16 residues. Trimming shortened V by 4 bases and J by 3 bases, and 16 bases separated the two germline ends. CDR3 sequence reads: CASSSTGGLIGNTIYF. The DNA for the CDR3 is TGTGCCAGCAGTTCCACTGGGGGACTAATTGGAAACACCATATATTTT.

V usage is TRBV9 and J usage is TRBJ2-5; TRBD1 aligns across 8 bases. The CDR3 runs 15 residues. Germline assignment: CDR1 SGDLS and CDR2 YYNGEE. Germline trimming cut 3 bases from V and 5 bases from J; bases unmatched to any gene: 9. The CDR3 sequence: CASSAAGGLGETQYF. The CDR3 DNA reads as TGTGCCAGCAGCGCCGCAGGGGGCTTAGGGGAGACCCAGTACTTC.